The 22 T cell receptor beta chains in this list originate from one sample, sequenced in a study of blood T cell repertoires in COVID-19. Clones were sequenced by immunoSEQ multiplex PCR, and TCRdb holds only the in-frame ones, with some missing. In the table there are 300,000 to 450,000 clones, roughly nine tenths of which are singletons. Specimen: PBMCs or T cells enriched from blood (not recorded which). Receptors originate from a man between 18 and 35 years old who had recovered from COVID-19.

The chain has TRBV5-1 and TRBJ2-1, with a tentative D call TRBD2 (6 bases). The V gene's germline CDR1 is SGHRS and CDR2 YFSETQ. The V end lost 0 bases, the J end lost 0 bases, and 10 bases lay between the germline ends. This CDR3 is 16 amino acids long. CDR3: CASSLVRGSSYNEQFF. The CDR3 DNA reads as TGCGCCAGCAGCTTGGTCCGGGGGAGCTCCTACAATGAGCAGTTCTTC.

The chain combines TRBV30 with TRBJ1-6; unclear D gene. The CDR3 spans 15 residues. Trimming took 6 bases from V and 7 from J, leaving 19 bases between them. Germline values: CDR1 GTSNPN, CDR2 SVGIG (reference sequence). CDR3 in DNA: TGTGCCTGCCGAAAAGCCGCATCCGGGAATTCACCCCTCCACTTT. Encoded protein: CACRKAASGNSPLHF.

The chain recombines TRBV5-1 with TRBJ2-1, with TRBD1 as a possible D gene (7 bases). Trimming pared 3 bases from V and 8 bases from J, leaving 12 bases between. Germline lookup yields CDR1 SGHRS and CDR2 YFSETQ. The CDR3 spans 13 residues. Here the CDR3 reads CASSSSGGYEQFF. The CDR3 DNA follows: TGCGCCAGCAGCTCCTCAGGGGGGTATGAGCAGTTCTTC.

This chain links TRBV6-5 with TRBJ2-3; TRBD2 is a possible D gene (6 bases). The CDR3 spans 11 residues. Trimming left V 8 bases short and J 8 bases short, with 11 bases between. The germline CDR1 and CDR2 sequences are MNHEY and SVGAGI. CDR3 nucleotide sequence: TGTGCCAGCCGGGGGTCGAGTACGCAGTATTTT. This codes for CASRGSSTQYF.

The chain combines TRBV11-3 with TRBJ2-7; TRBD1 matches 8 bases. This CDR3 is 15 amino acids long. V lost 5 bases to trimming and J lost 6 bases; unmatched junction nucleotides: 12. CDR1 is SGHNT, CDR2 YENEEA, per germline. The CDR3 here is CASSRDPGQASEQYF. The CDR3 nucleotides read TGTGCCAGCAGCCGCGACCCGGGACAGGCTTCCGAGCAGTACTTC.

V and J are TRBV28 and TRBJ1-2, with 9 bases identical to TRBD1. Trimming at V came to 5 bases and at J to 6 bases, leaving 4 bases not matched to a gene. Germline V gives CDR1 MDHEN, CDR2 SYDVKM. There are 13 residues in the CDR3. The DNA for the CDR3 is TGTGCCAGCAGTAGGGGACAGGGAAATGGCTACACCTTC. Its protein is CASSRGQGNGYTF.

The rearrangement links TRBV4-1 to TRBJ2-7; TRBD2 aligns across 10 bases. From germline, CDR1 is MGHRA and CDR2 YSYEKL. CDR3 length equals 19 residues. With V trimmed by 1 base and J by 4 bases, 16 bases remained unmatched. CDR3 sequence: CASSQGTGTSARLFYEQYF. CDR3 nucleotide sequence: TGCGCCAGCAGCCAAGGCACCGGGACTAGCGCCCGCCTGTTTTACGAGCAGTACTTC.

CDR3 amino acids: CASSPSPEGTDTQYF. CDR3 coding DNA: TGTGCCAGCAGCCCCTCCCCCGAGGGAACAGATACGCAGTATTTT. This rearrangement joins TRBV9 to TRBJ2-3; D possibly corresponds to TRBD2 (5 bases). Per the germline V gene, CDR1 is SGDLS and CDR2 is YYNGEE. The V gene lost 4 bases and the J gene lost 3 bases, with 15 bases spanning the gap. This CDR3 has 15 residues.

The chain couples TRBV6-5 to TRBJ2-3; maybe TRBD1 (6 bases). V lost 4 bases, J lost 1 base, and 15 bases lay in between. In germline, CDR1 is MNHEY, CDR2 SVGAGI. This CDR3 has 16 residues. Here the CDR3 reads CASSSPGEKGTDTQYF. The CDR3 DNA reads TGTGCCAGCAGTTCGCCAGGGGAAAAGGGCACAGATACGCAGTATTTT.

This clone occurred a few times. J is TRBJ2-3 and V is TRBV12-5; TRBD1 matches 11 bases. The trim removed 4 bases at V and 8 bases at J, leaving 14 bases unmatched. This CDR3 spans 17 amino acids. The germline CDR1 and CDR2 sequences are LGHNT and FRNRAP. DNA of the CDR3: TGTGCTAGTGGTTCCCAGGGGACAGGGGGTTATTCTAGTACGCAGTATTTT. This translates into CASGSQGTGGYSSTQYF.

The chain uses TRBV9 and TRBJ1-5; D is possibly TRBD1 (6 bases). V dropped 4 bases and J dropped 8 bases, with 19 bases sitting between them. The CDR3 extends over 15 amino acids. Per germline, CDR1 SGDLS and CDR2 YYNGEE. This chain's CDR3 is CASSPMGQGVEPQHF. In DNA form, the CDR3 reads TGTGCCAGCAGCCCCATGGGACAAGGGGTCGAGCCCCAGCATTTT.

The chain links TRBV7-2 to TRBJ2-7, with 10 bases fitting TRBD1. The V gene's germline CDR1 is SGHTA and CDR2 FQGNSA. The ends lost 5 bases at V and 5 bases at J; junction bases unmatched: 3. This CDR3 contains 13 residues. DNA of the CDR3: TGTGCCAGCAGCCCCGGGACAGGGGACGAGCAGTACTTC. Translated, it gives CASSPGTGDEQYF. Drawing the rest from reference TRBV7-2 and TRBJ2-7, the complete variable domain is GAGVSQSPSNKVTEKGKDVELRCDPISGHTALYWYRQSLGQGLEFLIYFQGNSAPDKSGLPSDRFSAERTGGSVSTLTIQRTQQEDSAVYLCASSPGTGDEQYFGPGTRLTVT.

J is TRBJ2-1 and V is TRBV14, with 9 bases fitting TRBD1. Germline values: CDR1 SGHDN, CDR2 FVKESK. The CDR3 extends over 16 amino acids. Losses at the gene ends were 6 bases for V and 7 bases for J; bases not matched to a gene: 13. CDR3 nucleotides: TGTGCCAGCAGTCTCTGGGGGACAGGGTTGTCAAATGAGCAGTTCTTC. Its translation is CASSLWGTGLSNEQFF.

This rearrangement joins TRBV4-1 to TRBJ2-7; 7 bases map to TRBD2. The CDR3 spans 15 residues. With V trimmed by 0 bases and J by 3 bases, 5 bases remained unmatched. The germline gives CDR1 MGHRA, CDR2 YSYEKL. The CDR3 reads CASSQDRDYLYEQYF. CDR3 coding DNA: TGCGCCAGCAGCCAAGATCGGGACTACCTCTACGAGCAGTACTTC.

The CDR3 region has the DNA TGTGCCAGCTCACAGACAGGGATTCAGCCCCAGCATTTT. Translating it yields CASSQTGIQPQHF. This sequence joins TRBV18 and TRBJ1-5, with TRBD1 matching 7 bases. The CDR3 consists of 13 residues. Germline-derived CDR1 and CDR2 are KGHSH and LQKENI. Losses at the gene ends were 4 bases for V and 6 bases for J; bases not matched to a gene: 3.

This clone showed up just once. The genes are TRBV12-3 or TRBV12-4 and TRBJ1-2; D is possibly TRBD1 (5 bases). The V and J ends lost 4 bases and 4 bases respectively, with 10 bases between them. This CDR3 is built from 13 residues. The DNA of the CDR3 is TGTGCCAGCAGTTCGACGGGGGGCTATGGCTACACCTTC. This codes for CASSSTGGYGYTF.

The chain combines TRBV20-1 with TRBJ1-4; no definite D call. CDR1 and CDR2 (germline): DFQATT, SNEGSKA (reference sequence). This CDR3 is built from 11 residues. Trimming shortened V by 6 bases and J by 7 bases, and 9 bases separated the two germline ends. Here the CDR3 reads CSASTGEKLFF. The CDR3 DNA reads TGCAGTGCCAGCACGGGTGAAAAACTGTTTTTT.

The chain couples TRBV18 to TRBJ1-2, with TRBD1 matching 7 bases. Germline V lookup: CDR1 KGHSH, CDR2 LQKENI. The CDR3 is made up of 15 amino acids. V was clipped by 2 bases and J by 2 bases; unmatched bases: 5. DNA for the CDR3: TGTGCCAGCTCACCAGAGAAGGGACAGAACTATGGCTACACCTTC. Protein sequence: CASSPEKGQNYGYTF.

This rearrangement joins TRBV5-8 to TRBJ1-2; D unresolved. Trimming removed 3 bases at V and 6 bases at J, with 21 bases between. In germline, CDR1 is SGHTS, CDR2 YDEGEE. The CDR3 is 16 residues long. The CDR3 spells CASSSPVNSPRDGYTF. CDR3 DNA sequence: TGTGCCAGCAGCTCCCCCGTCAATTCCCCGCGGGATGGCTACACCTTC. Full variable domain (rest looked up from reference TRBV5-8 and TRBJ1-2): EAGVTQSPTHLIKTRGQQATLRCSPISGHTSVYWYQQALGLGLQFLLWYDEGEERNRGNFPPRFSGRQFPNYSSELNVNALELEDSALYLCASSSPVNSPRDGYTFGSGTRLTVV.

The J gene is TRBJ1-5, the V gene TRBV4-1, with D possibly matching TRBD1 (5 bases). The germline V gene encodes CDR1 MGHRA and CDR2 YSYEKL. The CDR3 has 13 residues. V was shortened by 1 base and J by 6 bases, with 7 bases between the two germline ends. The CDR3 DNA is TGCGCCAGCAGCCAAGCCGGGGGTCAGCCCCAGCATTTT. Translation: CASSQAGGQPQHF.

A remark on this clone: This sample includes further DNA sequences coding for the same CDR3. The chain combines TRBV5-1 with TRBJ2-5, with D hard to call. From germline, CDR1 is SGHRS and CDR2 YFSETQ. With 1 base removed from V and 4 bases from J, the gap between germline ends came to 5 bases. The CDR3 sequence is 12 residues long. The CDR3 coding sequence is TGCGCCAGCAGCTTGCCGGGAGAGACCCAGTACTTC. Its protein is CASSLPGETQYF.

The CDR3: CASSLEASGGADTQYF. In DNA form, the CDR3 reads TGTGCCAGCAGCTTAGAGGCTAGCGGGGGCGCAGATACGCAGTATTTT. The chain carries TRBV7-2 and TRBJ2-3; TRBD2 matches 10 bases. Germline V lookup: CDR1 SGHTA, CDR2 FQGNSA. The CDR3 totals 16 residues. J gave up 4 bases and V 1 base, and 5 bases lay outside the gene matches.